These 19 T cell receptor beta chains were all obtained from the same sample, sequenced in a study of cytomegalovirus exposure and HLA in healthy donors. Amplification used 60 Vbeta primers and 13 Jbeta primers. Only in-frame clones appear in the TCRdb table, and some are missing; sequencing was by immunoSEQ multiplex PCR. The repertoire includes under 150,000 clones, over 75% of them detected once, and roughly 1.8% sits in the top ten. Material: PBMCs. All receptors derive from a boy between 10 and 17 years old in good health and CMV-seronegative.

The chain joins TRBV11-3 to TRBJ2-5; 7 bases align to TRBD2. CDR3 size: 13 residues. Germline CDR1 SGHNT, CDR2 YENEEA. The junction had 2 bases not matched to a gene; V was cut back by 5 bases and J by 2 bases. CDR3 in amino acids: CASSPGGQETQYF. CDR3 bases: TGTGCCAGCAGCCCCGGGGGGCAAGAGACCCAGTACTTC.

Note on this clone: Other DNA variants within this sample encode the same CDR3. This rearrangement joins TRBV7-2 to TRBJ1-1; D gene uncertain. CDR1 is SGHTA and CDR2 is FQGNSA in the germline V gene. This CDR3 comprises 13 residues. V gave up 4 bases and J gave up 0 bases, with 6 bases separating them. CDR3 coding DNA: TGTGCCAGCAGCTCGGAGATGAACACTGAAGCTTTCTTT. Amino acids: CASSSEMNTEAFF.

The chain uses TRBV9 and TRBJ2-2, with 10 bases that match TRBD2. J lost 4 bases, V lost 3 bases, and 6 bases had no gene match. The CDR3 consists of 16 residues. Germline lookup yields CDR1 SGDLS and CDR2 YYNGEE. The CDR3 spells CASSEGAGGGTGELFF. The CDR3 DNA reads as TGTGCCAGCAGCGAGGGAGCGGGAGGGGGCACCGGGGAGCTGTTTTTT. The variable domain in full, completed from reference TRBV9 and TRBJ2-2, reads DSGVTQTPKHLITATGQRVTLRCSPRSGDLSVYWYQQSLDQGLQFLIQYYNGEERAKGNILERFSAQQFPDLHSELNLSSLELGDSALYFCASSEGAGGGTGELFFGEGSRLTVL.

V usage is TRBV5-1 and J usage is TRBJ1-4; 7 bases fit TRBD1. Trimming took 0 bases from V and 4 from J; bases not matched to a gene: 6. The CDR3 has 16 amino acids. In germline, CDR1 is SGHRS, CDR2 YFSETQ. The CDR3 coding sequence is TGCGCCAGCAGCTTGGATCCGGGACAGCATAATGAAAAACTGTTTTTT. It specifies CASSLDPGQHNEKLFF.

The V and J genes are TRBV7-8 and TRBJ1-1; no reliable D call. There are 12 residues in the CDR3. Germline assignment: CDR1 SGHVS and CDR2 FQNEAQ. The ends were cut back, 6 bases at V and 7 bases at J, with 12 bases in the middle. CDR3 bases: TGTGCCAGCAGTATGTTGGGCAGTGAAGCTTTCTTT. It yields the protein CASSMLGSEAFF. The full variable domain, with the rest looked up from reference TRBV7-8 and TRBJ1-1, is GAGVSQSPRYKVAKRGQDVALRCDPISGHVSLFWYQQALGQGPEFLTYFQNEAQLDKSGLPSDRFFAERPEGSVSTLKIQRTQQEDSAVYLCASSMLGSEAFFGQGTRLTVV.

The rearrangement links TRBV5-1 to TRBJ2-6; 8 nucleotides line up with TRBD2. V dropped 3 bases and J dropped 4; count of bases not matched to a gene: 12. The CDR3 consists of 18 residues. Germline loops: CDR1 SGHRS, CDR2 YFSETQ. CDR3: CASSSPGGGTSGANVLTF. For the CDR3, the DNA is TGCGCCAGCAGCTCCCCCGGCGGGGGGACCTCGGGGGCCAACGTCCTGACTTTC. Full variable domain (remainder filled in from reference TRBV5-1 and TRBJ2-6): KAGVTQTPRYLIKTRGQQVTLSCSPISGHRSVSWYQQTPGQGLQFLFEYFSETQRNKGNFPGRFSGRQFSNSRSEMNVSTLELGDSALYLCASSSPGGGTSGANVLTFGAGSRLTVL.

About this clone: At one boundary the junction diverges from the germline segment, which might be a read error. This chain connects TRBV4-2 to TRBJ2-7; 11 bases align to TRBD1. The CDR3 loop spans 14 amino acids. Looked up from germline, CDR1 is LGHNA and CDR2 is YNFKEQ. The CDR3 coding sequence is TGTGCCAGCAGCTTGGGACAGGGGGTCGAGGGGATAAACTTC. Translated, it gives CASSLGQGVEGINF.

This rearrangement joins TRBV10-3 to TRBJ2-3; 8 nucleotides line up with TRBD2. Germline CDR1 is ENHRY and CDR2 is SYGVKD. The CDR3 spans 15 residues. With 5 bases clipped from V and 3 bases from J, the junction kept 7 bases outside the gene matches. CDR3 sequence (DNA): TGTGCCATCAGTCAAAGCGGGGGAGGGACAGATACGCAGTATTTT. It translates to CAISQSGGGTDTQYF.

This clone was recorded a few times. The chain carries TRBV5-1 and TRBJ1-1; TRBD1 aligns across 7 bases. Trimming cost V 3 bases and J 4 bases; bases outside gene matches: 12. Germline V gene sequence: CDR1 SGHRS, CDR2 YFSETQ. The CDR3 loop spans 16 amino acids. The chain's CDR3 is CASSWTPTGTGTEAFF. CDR3 nucleotides: TGCGCCAGCAGCTGGACTCCGACAGGGACGGGCACTGAAGCTTTCTTT.

This clone was detected a few times. This sequence joins TRBV6-1 and TRBJ2-7; 11 bases map to TRBD1. The CDR3 extends over 17 amino acids. J was trimmed by 1 base and V by 4 bases; bases with no gene match: 9. Germline CDR1 reads MNHNS; CDR2 reads SASEGT. DNA for the CDR3: TGTGCCAGCAGTGCGATGCCGGGACAGGGGGTATCCTACGAGCAGTACTTC. Protein product: CASSAMPGQGVSYEQYF.

This clone was counted between two and nine times. The rearrangement joins TRBV29-1 to TRBJ1-1, with D possibly matching TRBD1 (5 bases). V was trimmed by 2 bases and J by 3 bases, leaving 7 bases between them. Per the germline V gene, CDR1 is SQVTM and CDR2 is ANQGSEA. The CDR3 runs to 12 residues. The CDR3 bases are TGCAGCGTTGAAATAGGGGACACTGAAGCTTTCTTT. Translating it yields CSVEIGDTEAFF.

This clone showed up just once. V and J are TRBV10-3 and TRBJ1-3, with D unclear. Germline lookup yields CDR1 ENHRY and CDR2 SYGVKD. V lost 5 bases and J 4 bases, leaving 15 bases between the germline ends. The CDR3 spans 15 residues. The DNA of the CDR3 is TGTGCCATCAGTCTTCTTGCCCTCGGGGGAAACACCATATATTTT. Protein: CAISLLALGGNTIYF.

This chain connects TRBV6-5 to TRBJ1-2, with D hard to call. This CDR3 has 12 amino acids. Trimming cost V 6 bases and J 5 bases, with 10 bases left between them. Germline V gene sequence: CDR1 MNHEY, CDR2 SVGAGI. The CDR3 protein is CASSENRYGYTF. CDR3 sequence (DNA): TGTGCCAGCAGCGAGAACCGATATGGCTACACCTTC.

This clone has a handful of counts. The V call is TRBV6-5, the J call TRBJ1-2, with 8 positions matching TRBD1. There are 11 residues in the CDR3. V lost 11 bases, J lost 8 bases, and 7 bases stayed unmatched. Germline values: CDR1 MNHEY, CDR2 SVGAGI. The DNA for the CDR3 is TGTGCCGCCCAGGGGGCATGGGGCTACACCTTC. It specifies CAAQGAWGYTF.

This clone was picked up one time. The rearrangement joins TRBV7-2 to TRBJ2-7, with TRBD2 identical over 7 bases. V lost 3 bases and J lost 3; bases outside the gene matches: 5. CDR1 and CDR2 (germline): SGHTA, FQGNSA. The CDR3 has 14 residues. The CDR3 DNA follows: TGTGCCAGCAGCTTTACCCCGGGGGGCTACGAGCAGTACTTC. Its protein product is CASSFTPGGYEQYF.

In its sample, this clone was seen a few times. The gene calls are TRBV4-2 and TRBJ2-7; 7 bases align to TRBD2. Unmatched junction bases numbered 4, after V lost 0 bases and J lost 2 bases. CDR1 and CDR2 (germline): LGHNA, YNFKEQ. The CDR3 runs 15 residues. The chain's CDR3 is CASSQDRAGAYEQYF. CDR3 nucleotide sequence: TGTGCCAGCAGCCAAGATCGGGCGGGGGCCTACGAGCAGTACTTC.

This clone has a single count. This chain joins TRBV4-1 and TRBJ1-1, with D unclear. Germline V lookup: CDR1 MGHRA, CDR2 YSYEKL. Trimming left V 0 bases short and J 0 bases short, with 8 bases between. The CDR3 is made up of 15 amino acids. This CDR3 reads CASSQEPNLNTEAFF. The CDR3 DNA reads as TGCGCCAGCAGCCAAGAACCTAACTTGAACACTGAAGCTTTCTTT.

This chain joins TRBV27 and TRBJ1-5; the match to TRBD1 covers 10 bases. Per germline, CDR1 MNHEY and CDR2 SMNVEV (reference sequence). With 6 bases clipped from V and 1 base from J, the junction kept 3 bases outside the gene matches. This CDR3 spans 15 amino acids. The CDR3 sequence: CASRGGQGSNQPQHF. The DNA for the CDR3 is TGTGCCAGCAGGGGGGGACAGGGGAGCAATCAGCCCCAGCATTTT.

This clone was recorded once. This chain links TRBV5-4 with TRBJ2-3; 14 nucleotides align to TRBD2. The CDR3 is 16 residues long. Germline V lookup: CDR1 SGHNT, CDR2 YYREEE (reference sequence). Unmatched junction bases numbered 5, after V lost 8 bases and J lost 0 bases. The CDR3 sequence is CASGLAGGRSTDTQYF. The CDR3 DNA sequence: TGTGCCAGTGGACTAGCGGGAGGTCGTAGCACAGATACGCAGTATTTT.